This TCR beta chain was documented in a study of blood T cells in healthy people across ages. With 5 bases clipped from V and 3 bases from J, the junction kept 10 bases outside the gene matches. The CDR3 has 17 amino acids. Germline V CDR1 and CDR2: SGHAT, FQNNGV. Each donor gave about 9.3 milliliters of peripheral blood. It was with a sample-barcoded 5' primer and a J-beta primer mix that a second PCR of roughly 7 to 12 cycles was run. TCRdb re-called the 5' RACE reads with MiXCR, one entry per CDR3 protein. The sample holds fewer than 950,000 distinct CDR3 sequences, about 55% seen once. Sequenced material: blood. The TCR originated in a man of 80 years or more in good health. The chain links TRBV11-2 to TRBJ2-5; 12 nucleotides match TRBD2. CDR3 protein: CASSPRTSGNKEETQYF. CDR3 coding DNA: TGTGCCAGCAGCCCACGGACTAGCGGGAATAAAGAAGAGACCCAGTACTTC.